This T cell receptor (beta chain) is drawn from a study of control samples from healthy donors and cancer patients. Clones were read by immunoSEQ multiplex PCR, and TCRdb kept only the in-frame ones, dropping some. The sample lists 150,000 or so clones, around 90% seen once, with around 5.1% in the top ten. The CDR3 spans 15 residues. The V gene's germline CDR1 is SGHVS and CDR2 FNYEAQ. The ends lost 7 bases at V and 5 bases at J; junction bases unmatched: 9. The receptor comes from a man aged 18 to 30 in good health. What was sequenced was blood. This chain links TRBV7-6 with TRBJ2-2; 8 bases align to TRBD2. CDR3 region: CASTAGGAKTGELFF. The DNA for the CDR3 is TGTGCCAGCACCGCCGGGGGGGCAAAAACCGGGGAGCTGTTTTTT.